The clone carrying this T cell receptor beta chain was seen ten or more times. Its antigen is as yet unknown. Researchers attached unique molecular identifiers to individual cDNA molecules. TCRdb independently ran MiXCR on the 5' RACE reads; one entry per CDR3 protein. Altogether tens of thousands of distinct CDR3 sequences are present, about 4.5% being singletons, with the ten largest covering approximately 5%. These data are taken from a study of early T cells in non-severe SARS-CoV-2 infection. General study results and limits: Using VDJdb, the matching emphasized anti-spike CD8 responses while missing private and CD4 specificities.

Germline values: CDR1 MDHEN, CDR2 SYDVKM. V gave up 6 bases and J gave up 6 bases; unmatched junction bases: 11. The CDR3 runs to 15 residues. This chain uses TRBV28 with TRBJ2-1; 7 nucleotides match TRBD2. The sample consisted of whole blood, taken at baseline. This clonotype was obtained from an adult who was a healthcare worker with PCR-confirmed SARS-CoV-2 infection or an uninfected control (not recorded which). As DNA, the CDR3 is TGTGCCAGCAGCACCGAGGCGGGAGCCCCCAATGAGCAGTTCTTC. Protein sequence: CASSTEAGAPNEQFF.